A selection of T cell receptor beta chains follows, all from one sample in a study of cytomegalovirus exposure and HLA in healthy donors. TCRdb's table, derived via immunoSEQ multiplex PCR, lists solely in-frame clones and lacks some. This repertoire includes about 200,000 clones. Sequenced sample: PBMCs. These receptors were taken from a boy aged 5-17 years in good health and CMV-seronegative. Each CDR3 is given with its conserved first and last residue. Each record gives: V gene, D gene, J gene, CDR3 DNA, CDR3 protein. The D gene is left open where the match is weak.

>TRBV28|.|TRBJ1-6
TGTGCCAGCAGTCAGGGTGGCAGGTCCAGCTCCTATAATTCACCCCTCCACTTT
CASSQGGRSSSYNSPLHF
>TRBV18|.|TRBJ1-1
TGTGCCAGCTCGCAGGACAGAAGGGACCCTTGGGACACTGAAGCTTTCTTT
CASSQDRRDPWDTEAFF
>TRBV4-1|.|TRBJ1-6
TGCGCCAGCAGCCAAGAAGCAGGTAATTCACCCCTCCACTTT
CASSQEAGNSPLHF
>TRBV7-9|.|TRBJ2-7
TGTGCCAGCAGCTTAGTGGCAGGGGACACCTCCTACGAGCAGTACTTC
CASSLVAGDTSYEQYF
>TRBV6-5|.|TRBJ1-1
TGTGCCAGCAGTTACTCGAAAAAGGGGGTTAACACTGAAGCTTTCTTT
CASSYSKKGVNTEAFF
>TRBV6-1|TRBD1|TRBJ2-5
TGTGCCAGCAGTGTGACAGGGGGCTCGGGGGGGGAGACCCAGTACTTC
CASSVTGGSGGETQYF
>TRBV28|.|TRBJ1-3
TGTGCCAGCAGTGCATCGGACCTAAGGGGCTCTGGAAACGCCATATATTTT
CASSASDLRGSGNAIYF
>TRBV30|TRBD2|TRBJ2-5
TGTGCCTGGAGTTCCTACGGACTAGCAGTAGAGACCCAGTACTTC
CAWSSYGLAVETQYF
>TRBV27|.|TRBJ2-7
TGTGCCAGCAGTTTATCAAACTCGGGCTACGAGCAGTACTTC
CASSLSNSGYEQYF
>TRBV27|.|TRBJ2-5
TGTGCCAGCACACGCCGGGCGGGACTCCAAGAGACCCAGTACTTC
CASTRRAGLQETQYF
>TRBV5-5|TRBD2|TRBJ2-1
TGTGCCAGCAGTCCGACAACTAGCGGGAACAATGAGCAGTTCTTC
CASSPTTSGNNEQFF
>TRBV19|TRBD2|TRBJ2-3
TGTGCCAGTAGCCCCCTACTAGCGGGCACAGATACGCAGTATTTT
CASSPLLAGTDTQYF
>TRBV2|.|TRBJ1-1
TGTGCCAGCAGTGAAGACCCGGACAGAAGCGCCATGAACACTGAAGCTTTCTTT
CASSEDPDRSAMNTEAFF
>TRBV5-6|.|TRBJ1-6
TGTGCCAGCAGCTTGTATGTGCCCGAGGCTTCACCCCTCCACTTT
CASSLYVPEASPLHF
>TRBV6-6|.|TRBJ1-5
TGTGCCAGCAGTTACAGCAGGGTTCTGAATCAGCCCCAGCATTTT
CASSYSRVLNQPQHF
>TRBV19|TRBD1|TRBJ2-7
TGTGCCACTAAACAGGGGGCCTACGAGCAGTACTTC
CATKQGAYEQYF
>TRBV7-3|TRBD2|TRBJ2-3
TGTGCCAGCAGCTCGCTAGCGGGGGGTACAGATACGCAGTATTTT
CASSSLAGGTDTQYF
>TRBV2|TRBD2|TRBJ2-2
TGTGCCAGCTACTTTAGCGGGGGGCCCAAAGTGGAGCTGTTTTTT
CASYFSGGPKVELFF
>TRBV29-1|TRBD1|TRBJ1-2
TGCAGCGCAGTCGTCAGGGGGCTAAAGGGGATCTATGGCTACACCTTC
CSAVVRGLKGIYGYTF
>TRBV6-6|.|TRBJ1-6
TGTGCCAGCAGTAAACGGGAGGTGAATTCACCCCTCCACTTT
CASSKREVNSPLHF
>TRBV7-7|.|TRBJ2-5
TGTGCTAGCAGCCCGACAGTCCAAGAGACCCAGTACTTC
CASSPTVQETQYF
>TRBV5-1|TRBD2|TRBJ2-7
TGCGCCAGCAGCTGGGGACTAGCGGGGGCCCTTTACGAGCAGTACTTC
CASSWGLAGALYEQYF
>TRBV19|.|TRBJ2-1
TGTGCCAGTAGTATAGACTTAGGGGGGGCCTCCTACAATGAGCAGTTCTTC
CASSIDLGGASYNEQFF
>TRBV5-1|TRBD1|TRBJ2-1
TGCGCCAGCAGCTTTGCCAAAGGACAGGGGTACAATGAGCAGTTCTTC
CASSFAKGQGYNEQFF
>TRBV11-3|TRBD2|TRBJ2-1
TGTGCCAGCAGCTTTCGGGCGGGGGGTTACAATGAGCAGTTCTTC
CASSFRAGGYNEQFF
>TRBV6-5|TRBD2|TRBJ2-1
TGTGCCAGCAGGAACACTAGCGCATCCTACAATGAGCAGTTCTTC
CASRNTSASYNEQFF
>TRBV2|TRBD1|TRBJ2-7
TGTGCCAGCCAGACAGGGGGCGAGCAGTACTTC
CASQTGGEQYF
>TRBV28|.|TRBJ2-4
TGTGCCAGCAGTCTCCCGGCGGGTCCTAACATTCAGTACTTC
CASSLPAGPNIQYF
>TRBV18|TRBD1|TRBJ2-1
TGTGCCAGCTCACCGCCACAGGGGGAGATTAGTGAGCAGTTCTTC
CASSPPQGEISEQFF
>TRBV7-7|.|TRBJ2-5
TGTGCCAGCAGCTCTCGACTAGGGGTCGAGACCCAGTACTTC
CASSSRLGVETQYF
>TRBV27|.|TRBJ2-3
TGTGCCAGCACCCCTATTTTGGGCCCAGGCGTAGATACGCAGTATTTT
CASTPILGPGVDTQYF
>TRBV27|TRBD2|TRBJ2-4
TGTGCCAGCAGTTTGGTTAGCGGGGGGGCCAAAAACATTCAGTACTTC
CASSLVSGGAKNIQYF
>TRBV5-1|.|TRBJ2-1
TGCGCCAGCAGCCCGCTGGAGGGGGCCTCCTACAATGAGCAGTTCTTC
CASSPLEGASYNEQFF
>TRBV30|.|TRBJ1-1
TGTGCCTGGATCCTAATGAACACTGAAGCTTTCTTT
CAWILMNTEAFF
>TRBV6-1|.|TRBJ2-7
TGTGCCAGCAGTGAAGTAGGGGTCGAAGACGAGCAGTACTTC
CASSEVGVEDEQYF
>TRBV6-1|.|TRBJ2-3
TGTGCCAGCAGTGGCCGACGGGAGGATACGCAGTATTTT
CASSGRREDTQYF
>TRBV25-1|.|TRBJ1-1
TGTGCCAGCAGTTCCCAGACGAGGCACCCCTATGAAGCTTTCTTT
CASSSQTRHPYEAFF
>TRBV11-2|.|TRBJ2-2
TGTGCCAGCAGCACAACAAACACCGGGGAGCTGTTTTTT
CASSTTNTGELFF
>TRBV4-1|.|TRBJ1-2
TGCGCCAGCAGCCAAGGCCGTCAGGGGCCCACTAACTATGGCTACACCTTC
CASSQGRQGPTNYGYTF
>TRBV9|TRBD2|TRBJ2-5
TGTGCCAGCAGCGATGCTAGCGGGGGATCACAAGAGACCCAGTACTTC
CASSDASGGSQETQYF
>TRBV30|TRBD1|TRBJ2-7
TGTGCCTGGAGGGACCCGGGACAGGGGTACGGCGAGCAGTACTTC
CAWRDPGQGYGEQYF
>TRBV19|.|TRBJ2-7
TGTGCCAGTAGCTTTGGGGACACTTACGAGCAGTACTTC
CASSFGDTYEQYF
>TRBV10-1|.|TRBJ1-4
TGCGCCAGCAGTTCGATGGGGCAGGGTAATGAAAAACTGTTTTTT
CASSSMGQGNEKLFF
>TRBV14|.|TRBJ1-2
TGTGCCAGCAGCCAAACGGTGTTTAACTATGGCTACACCTTC
CASSQTVFNYGYTF
>TRBV7-7|TRBD1|TRBJ2-2
TGTGCCAGCAGTCCGGGACAGGGCAACACCGGGGAGCTGTTTTTT
CASSPGQGNTGELFF
>TRBV5-6|TRBD1|TRBJ2-7
TGTGCCAGCAGCCCGAGAGAACTCGACAGGGATTACGAGCAGTACTTC
CASSPRELDRDYEQYF
>TRBV11-3|TRBD2|TRBJ2-7
TGTGCCAGCAGCTTAGGGGCGGGGGACTCCTACGAGCAGTACTTC
CASSLGAGDSYEQYF
>TRBV7-2|TRBD2|TRBJ2-5
TGTGCCAGCAGCCCCCAGGGGGGGACTAGCTCGGAGACCCAGTACTTC
CASSPQGGTSSETQYF
>TRBV9|.|TRBJ1-1
TGTGCCAGCAGCCCTCTATTTACAGGGCGCACTGAAGCTTTCTTT
CASSPLFTGRTEAFF
>TRBV28|.|TRBJ1-1
TGTGCCAGCAGTCCACTGCCTCAAAGGGGACACCAGAACACTGAAGCTTTCTTT
CASSPLPQRGHQNTEAFF
>TRBV27|.|TRBJ1-1
TGTGCCACTAGAAGGGGTGCGATCACTGAAGCTTTCTTT
CATRRGAITEAFF
>TRBV6-5|.|TRBJ2-7
TGTGCCAGCAGTTTGGGGAGCAACTACGAGCAGTACTTC
CASSLGSNYEQYF
>TRBV19|.|TRBJ2-1
TGTGCCAGTAGTATGGGTGGGGGGAACTACAATGAGCAGTTCTTC
CASSMGGGNYNEQFF
>TRBV7-8|.|TRBJ2-5
TGTGCCAGCAGCCGAGAGACCCAGTACTTC
CASSRETQYF
>TRBV10-3|TRBD1|TRBJ1-2
TGTGCCATGGGGGACAGGGGAGGCAACTATGGCTACACCTTC
CAMGDRGGNYGYTF